This T cell receptor beta chain comes out of a study of T cell changes during pregnancy in multiple sclerosis. Sequencing used immunoSEQ multiplex PCR; TCRdb keeps in-frame clones, though not all of them. Counted here are tens of thousands of clones, 85% to 95% occurring once; the ten biggest clones make up just under 0.75%. Per germline, CDR1 LNHNV and CDR2 YYDKDF (reference sequence). CDR3 length: 17 residues. V lost 0 bases to trimming and J lost 4 bases, with 18 bases between them. The sequence was obtained from a female donor with multiple sclerosis, enrolled in a pregnancy study. The rearrangement uses TRBV15 and TRBJ2-5; D might be TRBD1 (5 bases). The input for sequencing was CD4+ T cells from peripheral blood mononuclear cells, taken in the third trimester of pregnancy. The DNA of the CDR3 is TGTGCCACCAGCAGAGATTCAAGGCAGGGATTTACAGAGACCCAGTACTTC. As protein: CATSRDSRQGFTETQYF.